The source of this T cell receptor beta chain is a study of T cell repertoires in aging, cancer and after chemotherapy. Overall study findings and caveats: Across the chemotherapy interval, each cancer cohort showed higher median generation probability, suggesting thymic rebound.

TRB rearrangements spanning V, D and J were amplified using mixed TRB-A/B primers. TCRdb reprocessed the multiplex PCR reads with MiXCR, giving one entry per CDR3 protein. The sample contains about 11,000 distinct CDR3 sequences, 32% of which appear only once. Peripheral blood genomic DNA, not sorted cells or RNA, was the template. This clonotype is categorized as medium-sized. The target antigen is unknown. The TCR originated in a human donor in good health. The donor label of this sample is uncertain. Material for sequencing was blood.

In DNA form, the CDR3 reads TGTGCCACCAGCAGAGATAGGAGCGGGGGGGCCGGTACGCAAGAGACCCAGTACTTC. Translating it yields CATSRDRSGGAGTQETQYF. This sequence joins TRBV15 and TRBJ2-5; 10 bases fit TRBD2. CDR1 LNHNV and CDR2 YYDKDF come from the germline V gene (reference sequence). Trimming at V came to 0 bases and at J to 2 bases, leaving 12 bases not matched to a gene. CDR3 length: 19 amino acids.